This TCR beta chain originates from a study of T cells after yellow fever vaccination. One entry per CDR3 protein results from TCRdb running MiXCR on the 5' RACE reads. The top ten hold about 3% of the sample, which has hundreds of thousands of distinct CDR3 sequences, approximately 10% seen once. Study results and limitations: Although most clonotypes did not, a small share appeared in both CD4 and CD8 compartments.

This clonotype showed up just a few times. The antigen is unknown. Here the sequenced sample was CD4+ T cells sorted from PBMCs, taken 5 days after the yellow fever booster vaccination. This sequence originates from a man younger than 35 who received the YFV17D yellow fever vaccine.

This CDR3 is CATSSFVMGGYTKNIQYF. CDR3 nucleotides: TGTGCCACCAGCAGTTTTGTGATGGGCGGCTATACCAAAAACATTCAGTACTTC. The V and J genes are TRBV15 and TRBJ2-4; no clear D gene. The CDR3 has 18 residues. Germline CDR1 and CDR2: LNHNV and YYDKDF (reference sequence). V dropped 3 bases and J dropped 2 bases, with 20 bases sitting between them. Full variable domain (outside the CDR3, taken from reference TRBV15 and TRBJ2-4): DAMVIQNPRYQVTQFGKPVTLSCSQTLNHNVMYWYQQKSSQAPKLLFHYYDKDFNNEADTPDNFQSRRPNTSFCFLDIRSPGLGDTAMYLCATSSFVMGGYTKNIQYFGAGTRLSVL.